The 22 T cell receptor beta chains listed next were all sequenced from one sample in a study of T-cell reconstitution after alpha-beta-depleted transplantation in children. The library targeted TCRbeta and was prepared with unique molecular identifiers. Each CDR3 protein is one row after TCRdb ran MiXCR on the PCR reads. The sample comprises around 600,000 distinct CDR3 sequences, roughly 15% of which are singletons, and over 0.95% rests with the top ten. Specimen: PBMCs from the stem cell graft donor, collected from the stem cell graft. The receptor source for this set is a human donor who donated a stem cell graft to a child with acute myeloid leukemia.

This clonotype was detected only a few times. This chain uses TRBV7-2 with TRBJ2-3, with D tentatively TRBD2 (5 bases). The CDR3 loop spans 13 amino acids. V gave up 5 bases and J gave up 5 bases, with 11 bases separating them. The germline V gene encodes CDR1 SGHTA and CDR2 FQGNSA. As DNA, the CDR3 is TGTGCCAGCAGCACCGGGGTGGGAGATACGCAGTATTTT. It codes for CASSTGVGDTQYF.

This clonotype was detected many times. The V and J genes are TRBV20-1 and TRBJ2-3; a possible D gene is TRBD2 (6 bases). CDR1 is DFQATT, CDR2 SNEGSKA, per germline (reference sequence). This CDR3 has 12 residues. Between the trimmed V and J ends, which lost 5 bases and 5 bases, there was a span of 11 bases. CDR3 sequence reads: CSAELGGDTQYF. DNA of the CDR3: TGCAGTGCTGAGCTGGGGGGAGATACGCAGTATTTT.

The chain recombines TRBV3-1 with TRBJ2-1; TRBD2 matches at 7 bases. The J segment lost 6 bases and the V segment lost 4 bases, leaving 6 bases of the junction unmatched. Germline V CDR1 and CDR2: LGHDT, YNNKEL (reference sequence). CDR3 length equals 14 residues. The CDR3 nucleotides are TGTGCCAGCAGCCGACGGATAGCGGGCAATGAGCAGTTCTTC. This translates into CASSRRIAGNEQFF.

The CDR3: CATSDSRVEDTEAFF. CDR3 DNA: TGTGCCACCAGTGATTCCAGGGTCGAGGACACTGAAGCTTTCTTT. The J gene is TRBJ1-1, the V gene TRBV24-1; possible D gene TRBD1, 5 bases. V lost 2 bases and J lost 3, with 12 bases in between. CDR1 KGHDR and CDR2 SFDVKD come from the germline V gene. The CDR3 runs to 15 residues.

This clonotype was seen many times. The gene calls are TRBV4-3 and TRBJ2-1; no reliable D call. Trimming shortened V by 0 bases and J by 0 bases, and 9 bases separated the two germline ends. Germline CDR1 is LGHNA and CDR2 is YSLEER. The CDR3 covers 16 residues. Here the CDR3 reads CASSQDGWTSYNEQFF. The CDR3 bases are TGCGCCAGCAGCCAAGATGGGTGGACCTCCTACAATGAGCAGTTCTTC.

This clonotype has more than one count but fewer than ten. CDR3 sequence (DNA): TGTGCCAGCAGTTGGAGAGGGGCCCAGCGAGAGACCCAGTACTTC. Amino acids: CASSWRGAQRETQYF. The V call is TRBV6-2 or TRBV6-3, the J call TRBJ2-5, with D perhaps given as TRBD1 or TRBD2 (5 bases each). Germline CDR1 is MNHEY and CDR2 is SVGEGT. The V end lost 4 bases, the J end lost 4 bases, and 16 bases lay between the germline ends. The CDR3 contains 15 residues.

This chain uses TRBV12-3 or TRBV12-4 with TRBJ2-4, with 9 nucleotides matching TRBD1. The CDR3 spans 16 residues. The ends lost 5 bases at V and 0 bases at J; junction bases unmatched: 5. Here the CDR3 reads CASSRQGGIAKNIQYF. The CDR3, as DNA: TGTGCCAGCAGTAGACAGGGGGGGATAGCCAAAAACATTCAGTACTTC.

This clonotype was seen repeatedly, ten times or more. The DNA for the CDR3 is TGTGCCACGTCGACAGGCGTGGGGGAGCAGTTCTTC. It yields the protein CATSTGVGEQFF. The V call is TRBV12-3 or TRBV12-4, the J call TRBJ2-1; D possibly corresponds to TRBD1 (6 bases). The CDR3 runs to 12 residues. Between the trimmed V and J ends, which lost 10 bases and 10 bases, there was a span of 17 bases.

At least ten counts were recorded for this clonotype. This sequence joins TRBV7-2 and TRBJ2-5, with D possibly being TRBD2 (7 bases). V gave up 5 bases and J gave up 4 bases, with 20 bases separating them. Germline values: CDR1 SGHTA, CDR2 FQGNSA. This CDR3 has 16 amino acids. Here the CDR3 DNA reads TGTGCCAGCAGCCCTTTGGGGGGGCCTAACGGAGAGACCCAGTACTTC. This translates into CASSPLGGPNGETQYF.

In its sample, this clonotype was seen a few times. CDR3 nucleotides: TGCGCCAGCAGCCAAGAAGCTCCCGAGAACACCGGGGAGCTGTTTTTT. Protein: CASSQEAPENTGELFF. The J gene is TRBJ2-2, the V gene TRBV4-3; D uncertain. Deletions cut 0 bases from V and 1 base from J, with 9 bases between. Germline CDR1 is LGHNA and CDR2 is YSLEER. The CDR3 covers 16 residues.

This clonotype occurred many times. The chain links TRBV20-1 to TRBJ2-2; TRBD1 might be the D (6 bases). V gave up 3 bases and J gave up 5 bases, with 16 bases separating them. CDR1 DFQATT and CDR2 SNEGSKA come from the germline V gene (reference sequence). The length of the CDR3 is 15 residues. For the CDR3, the DNA is TGCAGTGCTAGCCGAAGGGGGTCGAGGACCGGGGAGCTGTTTTTT. Its protein product is CSASRRGSRTGELFF.

The V call is TRBV20-1, the J call TRBJ1-5, with 8 nucleotides matching TRBD1. Per germline, CDR1 DFQATT and CDR2 SNEGSKA (reference sequence). With 6 bases clipped from V and 1 base from J, the junction kept 11 bases outside the gene matches. The CDR3 covers 16 residues. This CDR3 reads CSALDREEKSNQPQHF. In DNA form, the CDR3 reads TGCAGTGCCCTGGACAGGGAGGAAAAGAGCAATCAGCCCCAGCATTTT.

Remarks on this clonotype: This sequence may be a read error, since a much larger clone differs from it by one base. The CDR3: CCARDTTGQKKGYTF. CDR3 in DNA: TGCTGTGCTAGGGATACGACGGGACAGAAGAAAGGCTACACCTTC. J is TRBJ1-2 and V is TRBV20-1; 7 positions match TRBD1. The CDR3 covers 15 residues. From germline, CDR1 is DFQATT and CDR2 SNEGSKA (reference sequence).

Comment on this clonotype: A read error may explain this, as a much larger clone is one base away. This chain connects TRBV2 to TRBJ2-1; D is ambiguous. The CDR3 extends over 11 amino acids. The germline V gene has CDR1 SNHLY and CDR2 FYNNEI. V was clipped by 3 bases and J by 5 bases, with 2 bases between them. CDR3 protein: CASSDDNEQFF. The CDR3 nucleotides read TGTGCCAGCAGTGATGACAATGAGCAGTTCTTC.

This chain connects TRBV4-2 to TRBJ1-1; D unclear. Germline-derived CDR1 and CDR2 are LGHNA and YNFKEQ. The CDR3 is 17 residues long. V was cut by 0 bases and J by 0 bases, with 14 bases left in between. CDR3 bases: TGTGCCAGCAGCCAAGATAGTTGGGAAGGGTTGAACACTGAAGCTTTCTTT. This translates into CASSQDSWEGLNTEAFF.

This clonotype was observed many times. The chain links TRBV29-1 to TRBJ2-4; no clear D. CDR1 SQVTM and CDR2 ANQGSEA come from the germline V gene. CDR3 length: 11 residues. Trimming took off 4 bases at V and 6 bases at J, with 7 bases between the two ends. The CDR3 region has the DNA TGCAGCGTTGCGGAGACAAACATTCAGTACTTC. It codes for CSVAETNIQYF.

This clonotype was counted ten times or more. V and J are TRBV20-1 and TRBJ1-6; 9 nucleotides line up with TRBD1. Germline CDR1 and CDR2: DFQATT and SNEGSKA (reference sequence). Trimming cost V 0 bases and J 10 bases; bases outside gene matches: 19. There are 19 residues in the CDR3. In DNA, the CDR3 is TGCAGTGCTAGAGATCTTATTGGACAGGGGAATACAGCAGGGTCACCCCTCCACTTT. Amino acid sequence: CSARDLIGQGNTAGSPLHF.

This clonotype occurred a few times. V gene TRBV29-1 combines with J gene TRBJ2-3; TRBD2 matches at 15 bases. Germline V gene sequence: CDR1 SQVTM, CDR2 ANQGSEA. Losses at the gene ends were 5 bases for V and 5 bases for J; bases not matched to a gene: 11. The CDR3 covers 17 residues. Written as DNA, the CDR3 is TGCAGCGTTTCCCCTGGACTAGCGGGGGGGCAGGGAGATACGCAGTATTTT. This sequence encodes CSVSPGLAGGQGDTQYF.

This chain links TRBV20-1 with TRBJ1-5; the D gene is possibly TRBD1 (6 bases). The germline V and J ends were trimmed by 0 bases and 7 bases, with 19 bases remaining between them. This CDR3 is built from 16 residues. Germline V gene lookup returns CDR1 DFQATT and CDR2 SNEGSKA (reference sequence). CDR3 bases: TGCAGTGCTAGAGAGGGGGGACCCCGAGGGGGGCAGCCCCAGCATTTT. This sequence encodes CSAREGGPRGGQPQHF.

In its sample, this clonotype was seen many times. This chain links TRBV7-2 with TRBJ2-3, with no clear D. Trimming removed 1 base at V and 3 bases at J, with 8 bases between. The CDR3 is 14 residues long. Germline-derived CDR1 and CDR2 are SGHTA and FQGNSA. The chain's CDR3 is CASSLGTATDTQYF. The CDR3 bases are TGTGCCAGCAGCTTAGGAACAGCAACAGATACGCAGTATTTT.

The sample holds many counts of this clonotype. V is TRBV7-3 and J is TRBJ2-3; 9 bases line up with TRBD2. J lost 11 bases, V lost 5 bases, and 5 bases had no gene match. The germline CDR1 and CDR2 sequences are SGHTA and FQGTGA. The CDR3 length is 12 residues. CDR3 in amino acids: CASSSSGGGQYF. The CDR3 DNA reads as TGTGCCAGCAGCAGTAGCGGGGGCGGGCAGTATTTT.

Notes on this clonotype: A read error is possible here, since a much larger clone lies one base away. The rearrangement links TRBV7-2 to TRBJ2-3, with TRBD2 identical over 9 bases. This CDR3 is 15 amino acids long. Per germline, CDR1 SGHTA and CDR2 FQGNSA. The J segment lost 4 bases and the V segment lost 7 bases, leaving 9 bases of the junction unmatched. CDR3 sequence reads: CASTFASGVADTQYF. CDR3 in DNA: TGTGCCAGCACCTTCGCTAGCGGGGTTGCAGATACGCAGTATTTT.